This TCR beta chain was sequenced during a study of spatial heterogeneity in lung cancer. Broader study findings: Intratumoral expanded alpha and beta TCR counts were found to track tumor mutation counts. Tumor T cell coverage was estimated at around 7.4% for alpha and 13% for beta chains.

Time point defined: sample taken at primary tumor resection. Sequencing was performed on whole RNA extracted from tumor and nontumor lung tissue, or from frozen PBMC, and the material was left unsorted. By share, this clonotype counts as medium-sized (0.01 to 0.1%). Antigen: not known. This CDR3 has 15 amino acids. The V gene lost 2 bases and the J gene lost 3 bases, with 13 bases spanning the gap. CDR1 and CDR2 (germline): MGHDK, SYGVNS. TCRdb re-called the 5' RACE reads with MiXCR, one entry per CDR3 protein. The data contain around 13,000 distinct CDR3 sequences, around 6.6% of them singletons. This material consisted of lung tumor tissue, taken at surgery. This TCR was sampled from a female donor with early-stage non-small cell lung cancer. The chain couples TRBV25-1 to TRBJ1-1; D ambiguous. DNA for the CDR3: TGTGCCAGCAGTGAAGCCGGGAGCTCCGACACTGAAGCTTTCTTT. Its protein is CASSEAGSSDTEAFF.